The rows below give T cell receptor beta chains drawn from one sample of a study of T cell repertoires and HLA-DP antigens. No antigen has been assigned to these receptors. The repertoire was sequenced with immunoSEQ multiplex PCR; TCRdb's copy has only in-frame clones and lacks some. The sample carries about 120,000 clones, approximately 92% recorded once. Material for sequencing was CD4+ T cells from PBMCs. The receptors stem from a woman between 18 and 29 years old in good health and CMV-seronegative. The CDR3 runs from the conserved cysteine through the conserved F or W.

V gene	CDR3 length	J gene	CDR3 protein
TRBV7-3	13	TRBJ2-1	CASSSDRGGEQFF
TRBV18	15	TRBJ2-3	CASSPPHPSTDTQYF
TRBV5-4	14	TRBJ2-5	CASSLAGLGETQYF
TRBV7-2	14	TRBJ1-5	CASSLGPVNQPQHF
TRBV18	12	TRBJ2-1	CATGGTLYEQFF
TRBV18	14	TRBJ1-1	CASSPQGRNTEAFF
TRBV18	15	TRBJ2-5	CASSPKSSLQETQYF
TRBV18	16	TRBJ2-6	CASSVTASSGANVLTF
TRBV7-2	16	TRBJ1-6	CASSSRTGPRDSPLHF
TRBV7-9	15	TRBJ2-1	CASSLVGAPTNEQFF
TRBV21-1	19	TRBJ1-3	CASSNSRSRTPRPGNTIYF
TRBV4-1	17	TRBJ2-2	CASSQLWWDRGTGELFF
TRBV2	15	TRBJ1-4	CASSSQSAANEKLFF
TRBV5-8	15	TRBJ2-1	CASLVRRLGGNEQFF
TRBV6-5	15	TRBJ1-4	CASSYAGQGVEKLFF
TRBV5-1	13	TRBJ2-5	CASSLAGVETQYF
TRBV5-6	15	TRBJ1-1	CASSLVGGKNTEAFF
TRBV6-6	15	TRBJ1-5	CASSYSAGSNQPQHF
TRBV5-8	14	TRBJ1-4	CASSLGRLGEKLFF
TRBV28	16	TRBJ1-3	CASSRQGSGLGNTIYF
TRBV6-6	16	TRBJ2-3	CASSYASGGSTDTQYF
TRBV7-9	16	TRBJ1-1	CASSSWEQRVVTEAFF
TRBV7-1	15	TRBJ2-6	CASSKICHEDKVGTF
TRBV18	12	TRBJ2-3	CASSPMGDTQYF
TRBV15	15	TRBJ2-7	CATSRPSGGSYEQYF
TRBV7-6	18	TRBJ2-7	CASSLGGASGSVQYEQYF
TRBV7-2	14	TRBJ2-6	CATHLTSGANVLTF
TRBV4-2	15	TRBJ1-4	CASSQEQGANLKLFF
TRBV30	14	TRBJ2-7	CAWSGDGGAGEQYF
TRBV27	15	TRBJ1-1	CASSLIDGVGTEAFF
TRBV14	14	TRBJ2-7	CASSRRQGRDEQYF
TRBV6-5	15	TRBJ2-1	CASSWGLASYNEQFF
TRBV19	18	TRBJ1-1	CASSIRVRDRGYPTEAFF
TRBV11-3	14	TRBJ2-3	CASSSTSGRGTQYF
TRBV5-4	16	TRBJ1-2	CASSLERGPRAYGYTF
TRBV29-1	13	TRBJ1-1	CSVQGVVSSEAFF
TRBV6-1	15	TRBJ1-1	CASSERNLGVWGAFF